This TCR beta chain came from a study of cytomegalovirus exposure and HLA in healthy donors. The CDR3 has 15 amino acids. From germline, CDR1 is SGHAT and CDR2 FQNNGV. Trimming took 3 bases from V and 0 from J, leaving 9 bases between them. The study ran its PCR with 60 Vbeta and 13 Jbeta primers. This table comes from immunoSEQ multiplex PCR, and its TCRdb copy is limited to in-frame clones, with some not included. This repertoire shows around 150,000 clones, approximately 80% found once; its top ten account for about 9.1%. Regarding the study as a whole: Immune exposure information comprised only CMV serostatus.

Points on this clone: Its antigen is unknown.

The specimen was PBMCs. The rearrangement joins TRBV11-2 to TRBJ1-3; D unresolved. The receptor's source is a man younger than 35 in good health and CMV-seropositive. CDR3 DNA: TGTGCCAGCAGCTTGGTAGGGAGCTCTGGAAACACCATATATTTT. Its translation is CASSLVGSSGNTIYF.